This TCR beta chain is from a study of shared clonotypes between healthy human individuals. Study findings and constraints: When naive CD4 clonotypes were compared across a few donors, approximately 5% were shared. Represented diversity (both genetic and exposure-history) was limited by the small number of donors.

As concerns this clone: Its antigen is not known.

Splitting of CD4+ cells produced CD45RA+ naive and CD45RA-negative memory subsets. This CDR3 is built from 14 residues. Germline V gene sequence: CDR1 LNHNV, CDR2 YYDKDF (reference sequence). The trim removed 1 base at V and 17 bases at J, leaving 11 bases unmatched. In the study's own analysis: Junction-only sequences produced by ImmunoSEQ had no quality scores, so filtering differed. The method was immunoSEQ multiplex PCR; TCRdb's version includes in-frame clones alone and lacks a portion of them. The D gene and trimming were derived from the DNA, and the V and J assignments and clone size from that table. The repertoire includes some 2,000,000 clones, roughly 94% of them detected once, and approximately 0.13% sits in the top ten.

The chain employs TRBV15 and TRBJ1-4; 9 bases map to TRBD1. The sequenced sample was naive CD4+ T cells sorted from blood. Subset noted: CD45RA+ positively selected. The clonotype originates from a young man in good health. CDR3 residues: CATSRADTGGATFF. The DNA for the CDR3 is TGTGCCACCAGCAGAGCGGATACAGGGGGCGCGACATTTTTT.